These 32 T cell receptor beta chains were sequenced from one sample in a study of CD4 and CD8 cells across lung adenocarcinoma regions (dated by TCRdb to between 2018 and 2020). Library preparation was by PCR. Instrument on record: HiSeq X Ten. The public reads were reanalyzed by TCRdb: fastp trimming at Q25, MiXCR alignment, in-frame beta chains only. Every distinct CDR3 protein forms one entry, paired with its most common genes and DNA. This sample gives some 11,000 distinct CDR3 sequences in total; around 48% of them show up just once. Approximately 25% of the sample is in the top ten clones. The sample taken for sequencing was CD8+ T cells from the margin of a lung tumor. The sample's cell subset or site, from its label and the paper: tumor margin region. The receptors originated from a female donor with lung adenocarcinoma. The CD4 and CD8 labels of this study may be unreliable.

Comment on this clonotype: A much larger clone lies one base from this, so it may be a read error. V usage is TRBV7-2 and J usage is TRBJ1-1, with D possibly being TRBD1 (5 bases). This CDR3 comprises 13 residues. V dropped 3 bases and J dropped 6 bases, with 11 bases sitting between them. The V gene's germline CDR1 is SGHTA and CDR2 FQGNSA. The CDR3 here is CASSFGEGSEAFF. The CDR3 DNA follows: TGTGCCAGCAGCTTTGGGGAGGGGTCTGAAGCTTTCTTT.

Regarding this clonotype: One junction end disagrees with the germline gene, perhaps due to a read error. The chain couples TRBV6-1 to TRBJ2-3; the D gene could be TRBD1 or TRBD2 (6 bases each). Germline CDR1 is MNHNS and CDR2 is SASEGT. The CDR3 totals 14 residues. The CDR3 protein is CAGSGAGGTDTQYF. The CDR3 DNA sequence: TGTGCGGGCAGTGGGGCCGGGGGCACAGATACCCAGTATTTT.

This rearrangement joins TRBV7-6 to TRBJ2-1; 7 positions match TRBD1. Per the germline V gene, CDR1 is SGHVS and CDR2 is FNYEAQ. The ends lost 1 base at V and 3 bases at J; junction bases unmatched: 3. This CDR3 contains 15 residues. As DNA, the CDR3 is TGTGCCAGCAGCTTAGTGACAGGGAACTACAATGAGCAGTTCTTC. Residues: CASSLVTGNYNEQFF.

This clonotype was seen only a few times. The rearrangement uses TRBV6-5 and TRBJ2-4; 9 bases are a match to TRBD1. Germline-derived CDR1 and CDR2 are MNHEY and SVGAGI. The V and J ends lost 4 bases and 9 bases, in that order; junction bases with no gene match: 7. This CDR3 has 14 residues. CDR3 residues: CASSSGTGFGIQYF. The CDR3 DNA is TGTGCCAGCAGTTCGGGGACAGGGTTCGGCATTCAGTACTTC.

This clonotype is a singleton in its sample. One end of the junction does not line up with germline, which may come from a read error. The chain couples TRBV10-1 to TRBJ2-3; D is undetermined. This CDR3 comprises 12 residues. Germline V gene lookup returns CDR1 WNHNN and CDR2 SYGVQD (reference sequence). CDR3 sequence: CASSVTKDTQYF. The CDR3 coding sequence is TGCGCCAGCAGTGTGACCAAAGATACCCAGTATTTC.

This clonotype came up a few times. This chain links TRBV9 with TRBJ2-2, with 9 nucleotides matching TRBD2. Germline V CDR1 and CDR2: SGDLS, YYNGEE. The CDR3 runs to 15 residues. Losses at the gene ends were 0 bases for V and 6 bases for J; bases not matched to a gene: 3. This CDR3 is CASSVGGLASGELFF. In DNA, the CDR3 is TGTGCCAGCAGCGTAGGGGGACTAGCATCCGGGGAGCTGTTTTTT.

The V and J genes are TRBV7-2 and TRBJ2-3, with D possibly being TRBD1 (6 bases). The CDR3 consists of 16 residues. Germline CDR1 and CDR2: SGHTA and FQGNSA. Between the trimmed V and J ends, which lost 5 bases and 1 base, there was a span of 16 bases. Here the CDR3 DNA reads TGTGCCAGCAGCGCGCCTTTGGACAGAGGCACAGATACGCAGTATTTT. Translated: CASSAPLDRGTDTQYF. Drawing the rest from reference TRBV7-2 and TRBJ2-3, the complete variable domain is GAGVSQSPSNKVTEKGKDVELRCDPISGHTALYWYRQSLGQGLEFLIYFQGNSAPDKSGLPSDRFSAERTGGSVSTLTIQRTQQEDSAVYLCASSAPLDRGTDTQYFGPGTRLTVL.

This rearrangement joins TRBV6-5 to TRBJ2-3; no firm D call. In germline, CDR1 is MNHEY, CDR2 SVGAGI. The CDR3 is 15 amino acids. Trimming left V 9 bases short and J 3 bases short, with 19 bases between. CDR3 nucleotides: TGTGCCAGGGGTTACTCTGGTCGTGGGACAGATACGCAGTATTTT. As protein: CARGYSGRGTDTQYF.

For this clonotype: A much larger clone differs by one base, so this may be a read error. The chain combines TRBV11-2 with TRBJ2-1; possibly TRBD2 for D (6 bases). The CDR3 consists of 13 residues. The V end lost 7 bases, the J end lost 10 bases, and 17 bases lay between the germline ends. Germline lookup yields CDR1 SGHAT and CDR2 FQNNGV. The CDR3 DNA reads TGTGCCAGCACTTCTTGGGGGGAGTACGAGCAGTTCTTC. It yields the protein CASTSWGEYEQFF.

The CDR3 DNA reads TGCGCCAGCAGCCATCAACCCGGACTAGCGGGGGACAATGAGCAGTTCTTC. Translation: CASSHQPGLAGDNEQFF. The chain couples TRBV4-1 to TRBJ2-1; the match to TRBD2 covers 13 bases. Germline V gene lookup returns CDR1 MGHRA and CDR2 YSYEKL. With 3 bases clipped from V and 5 bases from J, the junction kept 7 bases outside the gene matches. CDR3 length equals 17 residues.

This clonotype rates as large. V gene TRBV27 combines with J gene TRBJ2-1, with D perhaps TRBD1 (5 bases). The CDR3 is 16 residues long. The ends were cut back, 2 bases at V and 4 bases at J, with 15 bases in the middle. CDR1 MNHEY and CDR2 SMNVEV come from the germline V gene (reference sequence). As DNA, the CDR3 is TGTGCCAGCAGTTTACAGGGTTCGGGCAGATACAATGAGCAGTTCTTC. Protein sequence: CASSLQGSGRYNEQFF.

Concerning this clonotype: An end of the junction does not agree with germline; a read error may underlie this. CDR3 residues: CARGEVGGGPETQYF. The CDR3 nucleotides are TGTGCCAGGGGTGAAGTGGGGGGGGGCCCAGAGACCCAGTACTTT. This rearrangement joins TRBV6-1 to TRBJ2-5; maybe TRBD2 (7 bases). Per germline, CDR1 MNHNS and CDR2 SASEGT. The CDR3 runs 15 residues.

In regard to this clonotype: One end of the junction fails to match germline, which may point to a read error. The gene calls are TRBV6-4 and TRBJ2-3, with D tentatively TRBD2 (5 bases). CDR1 MRHNA and CDR2 SNTAGT come from the germline V gene. CDR3 length equals 14 residues. The CDR3 coding sequence is TGTGCCGGCAGCGAGGGTTGGCCCACAAATACTCAGTACTTT. Amino acid sequence: CAGSEGWPTNTQYF.

This clonotype has at least ten counts. A read error may produce the germline difference seen at one junction end. The chain recombines TRBV6-1 with TRBJ1-1; D may be TRBD1 (6 bases). Per the germline V gene, CDR1 is MNHNS and CDR2 is SASEGT. This CDR3 is built from 15 residues. CDR3 DNA: TGTGCCAGCAGGGAAGGGTCACAGGGAAAGGCTGAAGCTTTCTTT. Translation: CASREGSQGKAEAFF.

By share, this clonotype counts as medium-sized (0.01 to 0.1%). V gene TRBV6-1 combines with J gene TRBJ2-1; D gene unclear. The J call may be faulty, since TRBJ2-7 better matches the DNA end. The CDR3 runs 14 residues. Germline CDR1 reads MNHNS; CDR2 reads SASEGT. CDR3 region: CASSESARSGEQYF. As DNA, the CDR3 is TGTGCCAGCAGTGAATCTGCCAGGTCGGGCGAGCAGTACTTC.

This clonotype occurred many times. V is TRBV7-2 and J is TRBJ2-1; D tentatively fits TRBD1 or TRBD2 (5 bases each). V lost 4 bases and J lost 6, with 19 bases in between. Per germline, CDR1 SGHTA and CDR2 FQGNSA. CDR3 length: 16 residues. CDR3: CASSSRKGTPSNEQFF. The CDR3 nucleotides read TGTGCCAGCAGCTCCCGAAAGGGGACCCCCTCCAATGAGCAGTTCTTC.

Within the sample, this clonotype is medium-sized. This chain joins TRBV7-6 and TRBJ2-3, with D unclear. The CDR3 contains 15 residues. Trimming shortened V by 2 bases and J by 0 bases, and 9 bases separated the two germline ends. Looked up from germline, CDR1 is SGHVS and CDR2 is FNYEAQ. This chain's CDR3 is CASSLSGHSTDTQYF. For the CDR3, the DNA is TGTGCCAGCAGCTTATCGGGTCATAGCACAGATACGCAGTATTTT.

This clonotype is medium-sized within its sample. The V and J genes are TRBV11-2 and TRBJ1-1, with unresolved D. Looked up from germline, CDR1 is SGHAT and CDR2 is FQNNGV. The CDR3 is 17 amino acids. Trimming left V 5 bases short and J 1 base short, with 20 bases between. CDR3 sequence: CASSQTSWARRNTEAFF. CDR3 sequence (DNA): TGTGCCAGCAGCCAAACTTCCTGGGCCCGACGGAACACTGAAGCTTTCTTT.

The J gene is TRBJ2-1, the V gene TRBV6-1; D possibly matches TRBD1 or TRBD2 (6 bases each). The J call may be mistaken, given a closer DNA end match to TRBJ2-7. CDR1 is MNHNS, CDR2 SASEGT, per germline. The CDR3 runs 15 residues. Here the CDR3 reads CVRRLSGASRDKQYF. CDR3 DNA: TGTGTCAGGAGACTCTCGGGGGCTAGCAGAGATAAGCAGTACTTC.

The chain links TRBV7-6 to TRBJ2-3; D is perhaps TRBD2 (7 bases). The better agreement between TRBJ2-7 and the DNA end casts doubt on the J call. Germline V gives CDR1 SGHVS, CDR2 FNYEAQ. The CDR3 loop spans 14 amino acids. The CDR3 nucleotides read TGTGCGGGGATCGGGGGGCGTGGCCAAGATACGCAGTACTTC. It codes for CAGIGGRGQDTQYF.

This clonotype showed up many times. This rearrangement joins TRBV6-5 to TRBJ2-1, with 7 bases matching TRBD2. The V gene's germline CDR1 is MNHEY and CDR2 SVGAGI. V shed 6 bases and J 10 bases; nucleotides not matched to a gene: 9. The length of the CDR3 is 13 residues. CDR3 DNA: TGTGCCAGCAGGTACGGGGCTAGCGGCGAGCAGTTCTTC. It is translated as CASRYGASGEQFF.

The CDR3 here is CASSEEGTQNTGAQFF. For the CDR3, the DNA is TGTGCCAGCAGTGAAGAGGGGACACAGAACACCGGTGCGCAGTTTTTT. The rearrangement links TRBV6-1 to TRBJ2-2; D possibly corresponds to TRBD1 (6 bases). CDR3 length equals 16 residues. Trimming removed 1 base at V and 16 bases at J, with 25 bases between. Germline CDR1 MNHNS, CDR2 SASEGT.

The rearrangement uses TRBV9 and TRBJ2-3; D remains ambiguous. The CDR3 totals 13 residues. CDR1 and CDR2 from the germline V gene are SGDLS and YYNGEE. Trimming took 3 bases from V and 2 from J, leaving 7 bases between them. CDR3 sequence reads: CASSDPFTDTQYF. DNA of the CDR3: TGTGCCAGCAGCGACCCTTTCACAGATACGCAGTATTTT.

Many counts were recorded for this clonotype. The chain joins TRBV7-2 to TRBJ2-3; D not certain. There are 12 residues in the CDR3. Trimming cost V 5 bases and J 2 bases, with 5 bases left between them. Looked up from germline, CDR1 is SGHTA and CDR2 is FQGNSA. CDR3 bases: TGTGCCAGCAGCCATTTCACAGATACGCAGTATTTT. It translates to CASSHFTDTQYF.

This clonotype is labeled as medium-sized. The genes are TRBV10-1 and TRBJ2-3; D is undetermined. CDR3 length equals 14 residues. Germline values: CDR1 WNHNN, CDR2 SYGVQD (reference sequence). Trimming removed 0 bases at V and 6 bases at J, with 10 bases between. Here the CDR3 DNA reads TGCGCCAGCAGTGAGTCGACTCTGGGGGATACGCAGTATTTT. Translation: CASSESTLGDTQYF.

This clonotype showed up just once. This CDR3 is missing its conserved last phenylalanine or tryptophan, likely due to a read error. V is TRBV10-2 and J is TRBJ2-5; TRBD1 or TRBD2 may be the D gene (5 bases each). The J call is in doubt because the DNA end fits TRBJ2-1 better. The CDR3 totals 14 residues. Germline lookup yields CDR1 WSHSY and CDR2 SAAADI. The CDR3 DNA follows: TGCGCCAGCAGTGAGCCGGGGCCCGAAGCGACCCAGTTCTCG. Its translation is CASSEPGPEATQFS.

The V and J genes are TRBV7-2 and TRBJ1-2; tentative D call: TRBD1 (5 bases). The CDR3 is made up of 16 amino acids. Trimming pared 1 base from V and 4 bases from J, leaving 16 bases between. Germline-derived CDR1 and CDR2 are SGHTA and FQGNSA. The CDR3 region has the DNA TGTGCCAGCAGCTTAGACGCGTCGGCAGGGACCTATGGCTACACCTTC. Translation gives CASSLDASAGTYGYTF.

This clonotype was detected ten times or more. CDR3 region: CASSFMGGFQETQYF. CDR3 bases: TGTGCCAGCAGCTTTATGGGGGGTTTCCAAGAGACCCAGTACTTC. The chain couples TRBV7-2 to TRBJ2-5; D perhaps matches TRBD2 (6 bases). CDR1 is SGHTA, CDR2 FQGNSA, per germline. Trimming left V 3 bases short and J 1 base short, with 12 bases between. The CDR3 has 15 amino acids.

This clonotype has at least ten counts. The chain uses TRBV27 and TRBJ1-5; TRBD1 agrees at 7 bases. The CDR3 consists of 15 residues. V lost 8 bases to trimming and J lost 7 bases; unmatched junction nucleotides: 14. Germline values: CDR1 MNHEY, CDR2 SMNVEV (reference sequence). In DNA, the CDR3 is TGTGCCAGCCAGCGGGGGTTCCAAGGGGGCCAGCCCCAGCATTTT. Translated, it gives CASQRGFQGGQPQHF.

The CDR3 sequence is CASSRDRVIEKLFF. The CDR3 DNA sequence: TGTGCCAGCAGCCGGGACAGGGTGATCGAAAAACTGTTTTTT. The V call is TRBV6-1, the J call TRBJ1-4; TRBD1 matches at 9 bases. From germline, CDR1 is MNHNS and CDR2 SASEGT. After removal of 6 bases from V and 8 bases from J, the junction contained 7 bases not matched to a gene. The CDR3 runs to 14 residues.

The J gene is TRBJ2-1, the V gene TRBV9, with D unresolved. CDR3 size: 17 residues. Germline V CDR1 and CDR2: SGDLS, YYNGEE. Trimming pared 4 bases from V and 4 bases from J, leaving 21 bases between. The CDR3 spells CASSPSRSSRLYNEQFF. The CDR3 region has the DNA TGTGCCAGCAGCCCTTCCCGGTCATCCAGGCTTTACAATGAGCAGTTCTTC.

This clonotype is labeled as medium-sized. CDR3 sequence: CASRPGVAGTDTQYF. As DNA, the CDR3 is TGTGCCAGCAGGCCCGGTGTAGCGGGGACAGATACGCAGTATTTT. The chain is built from TRBV6-1 and TRBJ2-3, with TRBD2 matching 8 bases. V gave up 6 bases and J gave up 3 bases; unmatched junction bases: 8. Germline CDR1 and CDR2: MNHNS and SASEGT. The CDR3 has 15 residues.